The 14 T cell receptor beta chains given below trace back to one sample, sequenced in a study of blood T cell repertoires in COVID-19 (dated by TCRdb to the early 2020s). Libraries came from the immunoSEQ multiplex PCR assay. As stored in TCRdb, this immuneACCESS dataset retains in-frame rearrangements with V and J assigned. A fraction of the clones does not appear; measured against another copy, unresolved V genes explain less than half of the discrepancy, and the remainder lacks a known reason. The sample contains some 300,000 clones, about 90% of them found a single time. Of the sample, roughly 2.8% falls within the top ten clones. The sequencing input was PBMCs or T cells enriched from blood (not recorded which). The receptors derive from a woman between 50 and 59 years old who had been exposed to COVID-19.

With regard to this clone: The junction does not match germline at one end; this may be a read error. The V gene is TRBV5-6, the J gene TRBJ2-7, with D uncertain. The germline CDR1 and CDR2 sequences are SGHDT and YYEEEE. This CDR3 has 15 residues. The CDR3 DNA follows: TGTGCCAGCACCTTGTTCGGGTATTACCCCTACGAGCAGTACTTC. Its protein product is CASTLFGYYPYEQYF.

The J gene is TRBJ2-7, the V gene TRBV30, with 11 nucleotides matching TRBD2. The CDR3 contains 16 residues. V dropped 3 bases and J dropped 3; count of bases not matched to a gene: 10. Germline V gene sequence: CDR1 GTSNPN, CDR2 SVGIG (reference sequence). In DNA form, the CDR3 reads TGTGCCTGGAGCGACGCAGGACTAGCGGGTAACTACGAGCAGTACTTC. The encoded protein is CAWSDAGLAGNYEQYF.

V and J are TRBV11-2 and TRBJ2-3; D might be TRBD2 (5 bases). V was shortened by 2 bases and J by 6 bases, with 9 bases between the two germline ends. Looked up from germline, CDR1 is SGHAT and CDR2 is FQNNGV. The CDR3 is 13 residues long. The CDR3 reads CASSLQRRDTQYF. The CDR3 region has the DNA TGTGCCAGCAGCTTACAGCGGCGCGATACGCAGTATTTT.

The chain has TRBV7-6 and TRBJ2-6, with a possible D match to TRBD2 (6 bases). This CDR3 is 16 amino acids long. V was shortened by 5 bases and J by 4 bases, with 15 bases between the two germline ends. Germline V lookup: CDR1 SGHVS, CDR2 FNYEAQ. CDR3 sequence (DNA): TGTGCCAGCAGCAGGCGGGACTTCTCCGGGGCCAACGTCCTGACTTTC. Residues: CASSRRDFSGANVLTF.

The chain joins TRBV28 to TRBJ1-2, with D possibly matching TRBD1 (6 bases). V lost 6 bases to trimming and J lost 0 bases, with 23 bases between them. CDR1 and CDR2 (germline): MDHEN, SYDVKM. CDR3 length: 18 residues. The DNA of the CDR3 is TGTGCCAGCAGCGATGAACTCGGGACAACCCTTACTAACTATGGCTACACCTTC. Translating gives CASSDELGTTLTNYGYTF.

V usage is TRBV27 and J usage is TRBJ1-5, with D maybe TRBD1 (5 bases). The length of the CDR3 is 15 residues. The V end lost 3 bases, the J end lost 0 bases, and 9 bases lay between the germline ends. Germline CDR1 is MNHEY and CDR2 is SMNVEV (reference sequence). The CDR3 nucleotides read TGTGCCAGCAGTTTCCCGGGGGATAGCAATCAGCCCCAGCATTTT. This gives the protein CASSFPGDSNQPQHF.

Only one count was recorded for this clone. This chain joins TRBV30 and TRBJ2-2, with a tentative D call TRBD1 (5 bases). Trimming pared 0 bases from V and 4 bases from J, leaving 12 bases between. The germline V gene encodes CDR1 GTSNPN and CDR2 SVGIG (reference sequence). This CDR3 is built from 15 residues. CDR3 region: CAWSVFGAVTGELFF. The CDR3 DNA follows: TGTGCCTGGAGTGTATTTGGGGCCGTCACCGGGGAGCTGTTTTTT.

V and J are TRBV4-2 and TRBJ2-7; D might be TRBD2 (7 bases). Trimming left V 1 base short and J 5 bases short, with 15 bases between. In germline, CDR1 is LGHNA, CDR2 YNFKEQ. This CDR3 spans 15 amino acids. In nucleotides, the CDR3 is TGTGCCAGCAGCCAAGCCCGGGGGGCGATCAACGAGCAGTACTTC. It specifies CASSQARGAINEQYF.

This chain links TRBV6-5 with TRBJ1-6; a possible D gene is TRBD1 (5 bases). The CDR3 totals 14 residues. CDR1 and CDR2 from the germline V gene are MNHEY and SVGAGI. V was pared by 11 bases and J by 6 bases, with 17 bases between. The CDR3 bases are TGTGCCGCCAAGGGGTCGGGGGGTAATTCACCCCTCCACTTT. Protein product: CAAKGSGGNSPLHF.

This chain links TRBV7-6 with TRBJ2-3, with 11 bases identical to TRBD2. Unmatched junction bases numbered 10, after V lost 2 bases and J lost 6 bases. Germline V gene lookup returns CDR1 SGHVS and CDR2 FNYEAQ. The length of the CDR3 is 17 residues. In nucleotides, the CDR3 is TGTGCCAGCAGCTTATTTGGGACTAGCGGCGGGCGGGATACGCAGTATTTT. Protein sequence: CASSLFGTSGGRDTQYF.

This chain links TRBV4-2 with TRBJ1-1; TRBD1 agrees at 9 bases. The germline V gene encodes CDR1 LGHNA and CDR2 YNFKEQ. The CDR3 totals 16 residues. V lost 6 bases to trimming and J lost 1 base; unmatched junction nucleotides: 9. The CDR3 reads CASSLIKTGGNTEAFF. CDR3 coding DNA: TGTGCCAGCAGTCTAATTAAGACAGGGGGGAACACTGAAGCTTTCTTT.

DNA for the CDR3: TGTGCCAGTAGTATCCCCCCCCTCAATGAGCAGTTCTTC. Amino acid sequence: CASSIPPLNEQFF. V gene TRBV19 combines with J gene TRBJ2-1, with D unresolved. Trimming stripped 3 bases from V and 6 bases from J, with 9 bases between. The CDR3 consists of 13 residues. In germline, CDR1 is LNHDA, CDR2 SQIVND (reference sequence).

V and J are TRBV15 and TRBJ2-3, with 8 bases aligning to TRBD2. The CDR3 consists of 17 residues. The germline CDR1 and CDR2 sequences are LNHNV and YYDKDF (reference sequence). V was pared by 1 base and J by 5 bases, with 11 bases of the junction left unmatched. CDR3 coding DNA: TGTGCCACCAGCAGAGGTACCACGGGGGGGCGTAAAGATACGCAGTATTTT. Encoded protein: CATSRGTTGGRKDTQYF.

The V and J genes are TRBV6-5 and TRBJ1-6; no definite D call. With 4 bases removed from V and 8 bases from J, the gap between germline ends came to 9 bases. This CDR3 comprises 13 residues. Looked up from germline, CDR1 is MNHEY and CDR2 is SVGAGI. The CDR3 region has the DNA TGTGCCAGCAGTTCCGGGTGGGATTCACCCCTCCACTTT. It codes for CASSSGWDSPLHF.